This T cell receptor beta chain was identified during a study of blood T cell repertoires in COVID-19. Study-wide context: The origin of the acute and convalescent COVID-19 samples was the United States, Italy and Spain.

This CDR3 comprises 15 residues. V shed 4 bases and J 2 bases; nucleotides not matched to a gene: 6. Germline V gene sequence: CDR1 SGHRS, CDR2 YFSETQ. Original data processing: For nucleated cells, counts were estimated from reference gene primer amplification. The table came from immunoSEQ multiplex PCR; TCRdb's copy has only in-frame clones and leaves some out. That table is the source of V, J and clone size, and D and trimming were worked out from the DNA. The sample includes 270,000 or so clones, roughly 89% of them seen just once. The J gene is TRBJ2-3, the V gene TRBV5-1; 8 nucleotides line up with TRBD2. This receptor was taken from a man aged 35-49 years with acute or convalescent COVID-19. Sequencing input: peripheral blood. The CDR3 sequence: CASSDWTSSTDTQYF. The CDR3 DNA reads TGCGCCAGCAGCGACTGGACTAGCTCCACAGATACGCAGTATTTT. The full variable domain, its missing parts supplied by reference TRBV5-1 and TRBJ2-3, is KAGVTQTPRYLIKTRGQQVTLSCSPISGHRSVSWYQQTPGQGLQFLFEYFSETQRNKGNFPGRFSGRQFSNSRSEMNVSTLELGDSALYLCASSDWTSSTDTQYFGPGTRLTVL.